One sample yielded the 28 T cell receptor beta chains listed below, sequenced in a study of blood T cells in healthy people across ages (dated by TCRdb to the mid-2010s). The library came from 5' RACE. These reads were obtained on an Illumina HiSeq 2500. A second PCR of about 6 to 12 cycles was run with a J-beta primer mix and a sample-barcoded 5' primer. TCRdb reanalyzed the raw reads on its own, using fastp at Q25 for trimming and MiXCR for clone calling, and kept in-frame beta chains. Merged by CDR3 protein, the rows form single entries marked with the most common genes and DNA. The sample has 800,000 or so distinct CDR3 sequences on record, 35% to 50% of them singletons. The leading ten clones occupy less than 20% of the sample. Sequencing input: blood. The receptors here all came from an elderly man in good health.

As to this clonotype: A much larger clonotype is one base distant, so this may be a read error. V is TRBV29-1 and J is TRBJ2-4, with D perhaps matching TRBD2 (5 bases). Germline CDR1 reads SQVTM; CDR2 reads ANQGSEA. Trimming took 4 bases from V and 13 from J, leaving 17 bases between them. The CDR3 consists of 12 residues. The CDR3 DNA reads as TGCAGCGTTGGGAGCGAGGCGGGCGCGCAGTACTTC. Translated: CSVGSEAGAQYF.

A few counts support this clonotype. The genes are TRBV20-1 and TRBJ2-3, with D perhaps matching TRBD2 (6 bases). Germline assignment: CDR1 DFQATT and CDR2 SNEGSKA (reference sequence). V lost 1 base to trimming and J lost 4 bases, with 9 bases between them. The CDR3 has 13 amino acids. In nucleotides, the CDR3 is TGCAGTGCTAGAGCGGGAGCTGCAGATACGCAGTATTTT. This translates into CSARAGAADTQYF.

J is TRBJ2-1 and V is TRBV12-3 or TRBV12-4, with 12 bases lining up with TRBD2. V shed 2 bases and J 5 bases; nucleotides not matched to a gene: 7. The CDR3 totals 17 residues. The CDR3 DNA is TGTGCCAGCAGTTTAAGGGCTAGCGGGAGGGCCGACAATGAGCAGTTCTTC. It translates to CASSLRASGRADNEQFF.

This chain links TRBV20-1 with TRBJ2-5; TRBD2 matches 11 bases. The CDR3 is made up of 15 amino acids. V was clipped by 3 bases and J by 11 bases; unmatched bases: 14. CDR1 and CDR2 (germline): DFQATT, SNEGSKA (reference sequence). The CDR3 DNA reads as TGCAGTGCTAGCCAGACTAGCGGGACAAACAATGAGCAGTACTTC. It translates to CSASQTSGTNNEQYF.

The chain links TRBV15 to TRBJ2-7; TRBD1 agrees at 7 bases. The J call is uncertain, as TRBJ2-5 better fits the DNA end. Germline V lookup: CDR1 LNHNV, CDR2 YYDKDF (reference sequence). The CDR3 runs 14 residues. The chain's CDR3 is CATSINRGRETQYF. Here the CDR3 DNA reads TGTGCCACCAGCATAAACAGGGGCAGGGAGACCCAGTACTTC.

This clonotype was picked up a small number of times. The chain couples TRBV12-3 or TRBV12-4 to TRBJ2-2; the D gene could be TRBD1 or TRBD2 (5 bases each). Trimming removed 3 bases at V and 6 bases at J, with 8 bases between. This CDR3 has 13 residues. CDR3 amino acids: CASSFSGPGELFF. Written as DNA, the CDR3 is TGTGCCAGCAGTTTCTCGGGACCCGGGGAGCTGTTTTTT.

This clonotype has only a few counts. The rearrangement uses TRBV5-1 and TRBJ2-7; 11 bases align to TRBD1. Trimming removed 3 bases from V and 6 bases from J; junction bases left unmatched: 5. The CDR3 spans 14 residues. In germline, CDR1 is SGHRS, CDR2 YFSETQ. CDR3 loop: CASSSRDRGTEQYF. CDR3 DNA: TGCGCCAGCAGCTCCCGGGACAGGGGGACCGAGCAGTACTTC. Complete variable domain (other parts from reference TRBV5-1 and TRBJ2-7): KAGVTQTPRYLIKTRGQQVTLSCSPISGHRSVSWYQQTPGQGLQFLFEYFSETQRNKGNFPGRFSGRQFSNSRSEMNVSTLELGDSALYLCASSSRDRGTEQYFGPGTRLTVT.

This clonotype was seen at least ten times. J is TRBJ2-4 and V is TRBV6-2 or TRBV6-3; the match to TRBD2 covers 7 bases. V shed 8 bases and J 3 bases; nucleotides not matched to a gene: 10. CDR1 and CDR2 from the germline V gene are MNHEY and SVGEGT. This CDR3 comprises 15 residues. CDR3 coding DNA: TGTGCCAGCCGGGAGGCTCGCGATTACAAAAACATTCAGTACTTC. Protein sequence: CASREARDYKNIQYF.

The chain uses TRBV6-1 and TRBJ2-5; 8 bases are shared with TRBD1. The CDR3 runs to 15 residues. After removal of 1 base from V and 4 bases from J, the junction contained 5 bases not matched to a gene. CDR1 and CDR2 from the germline V gene are MNHNS and SASEGT. The CDR3 region is CASSEVRTGLETQYF. The CDR3 DNA reads as TGTGCCAGCAGTGAAGTAAGGACAGGGTTAGAGACCCAGTACTTC.

The J gene is TRBJ2-5, the V gene TRBV6-2 or TRBV6-3; no clear D. The germline CDR1 and CDR2 sequences are MNHEY and SVGEGT. With 7 bases removed from V and 5 bases from J, the gap between germline ends came to 17 bases. This CDR3 is 14 amino acids long. This CDR3 reads CASIKPQEWETQYF. The CDR3 nucleotides read TGTGCCAGCATCAAACCCCAGGAGTGGGAGACCCAGTACTTC.

The gene calls are TRBV28 and TRBJ1-1, with 12 bases matching TRBD1. Germline loops: CDR1 MDHEN, CDR2 SYDVKM. V lost 5 bases to trimming and J lost 5 bases; unmatched junction nucleotides: 12. CDR3 length equals 17 residues. The CDR3 loop is CASSAPGQGARRTEAFF. DNA for the CDR3: TGTGCCAGCAGTGCCCCGGGACAGGGGGCAAGGCGGACTGAAGCTTTCTTT.

The chain uses TRBV28 and TRBJ2-5; the D is unclear. The ends were cut back, 1 base at V and 3 bases at J, with 15 bases in the middle. CDR3 size: 16 residues. CDR1 and CDR2 from the germline V gene are MDHEN and SYDVKM. CDR3 nucleotide sequence: TGTGCCAGCAGTTTATTGGCGGTGCAACGGAAAGAGACCCAGTACTTC. Its protein product is CASSLLAVQRKETQYF. Complete variable domain (other parts from reference TRBV28 and TRBJ2-5): DVKVTQSSRYLVKRTGEKVFLECVQDMDHENMFWYRQDPGLGLRLIYFSYDVKMKEKGDIPEGYSVSREKKERFSLILESASTNQTSMYLCASSLLAVQRKETQYFGPGTRLLVL.

The chain has TRBV20-1 and TRBJ1-2; tentative D call: TRBD1 (5 bases). Germline V gene sequence: CDR1 DFQATT, CDR2 SNEGSKA (reference sequence). The CDR3 contains 12 residues. V was trimmed by 5 bases and J by 4 bases, leaving 11 bases between them. The CDR3 DNA sequence: TGCAGTGCTGAGACAGACTTCTATGGCTACACCTTC. It translates to CSAETDFYGYTF.

The sample holds a few counts of this clonotype. This chain joins TRBV7-9 and TRBJ2-1, with a tentative D call TRBD1 (6 bases). Germline CDR1 reads SEHNR; CDR2 reads FQNEAQ (reference sequence). The ends were cut back, 1 base at V and 14 bases at J, with 9 bases in the middle. The CDR3 has 11 residues. The CDR3: CASSLGRGKFF. CDR3 coding DNA: TGTGCCAGCAGCTTAGGCAGGGGAAAGTTCTTC.

The chain has TRBV20-1 and TRBJ2-2, with TRBD2 matching over 8 bases. CDR3 length equals 15 residues. Germline V gene sequence: CDR1 DFQATT, CDR2 SNEGSKA (reference sequence). J lost 5 bases, V lost 1 base, and 6 bases had no gene match. CDR3 DNA: TGCAGTGCTAGAGGGCGGGGGGCTGGAACCGGGGAGCTGTTTTTT. This gives the protein CSARGRGAGTGELFF.

This sequence joins TRBV5-1 and TRBJ2-3, with 7 bases matching TRBD1. The CDR3 consists of 14 residues. The trim removed 5 bases at V and 4 bases at J, leaving 7 bases unmatched. CDR1 and CDR2 (germline): SGHRS, YFSETQ. The CDR3 nucleotides are TGCGCCAGCAGTGATCCCCAGGGGGCAGATACGCAGTATTTT. Its protein product is CASSDPQGADTQYF.

This clonotype was counted ten times or more. The chain carries TRBV10-3 and TRBJ1-2, with 10 bases identical to TRBD1. Germline V lookup: CDR1 ENHRY, CDR2 SYGVKD. Losses at the gene ends were 4 bases for V and 2 bases for J; bases not matched to a gene: 7. The CDR3 is made up of 16 amino acids. The CDR3 protein is CAISATSTGGNYGYTF. CDR3 in DNA: TGTGCCATCAGTGCTACTTCGACAGGGGGCAACTATGGCTACACCTTC.

This sequence joins TRBV9 and TRBJ2-1; 10 nucleotides match TRBD2. The trim removed 2 bases at V and 9 bases at J, leaving 11 bases unmatched. CDR1 is SGDLS, CDR2 YYNGEE, per germline. The CDR3 has 16 amino acids. In DNA form, the CDR3 reads TGTGCCAGCAGCGTGTTAGGTTCTAGCGGGAGAGTTGAGCAGTTCTTC. It is translated as CASSVLGSSGRVEQFF.

Remarks on this clonotype: This may be a read error: a much more frequent sequence differs by one nucleotide. The chain has TRBV7-2 and TRBJ2-3; a weak D match, TRBD2 (6 bases). Per the germline V gene, CDR1 is SGHTA and CDR2 is FQGNSA. The CDR3 runs to 15 residues. With 8 bases removed from V and 6 bases from J, the gap between germline ends came to 21 bases. CDR3 sequence: CASGTMGGVGDTQYF. CDR3 nucleotides: TGTGCCAGCGGCACGATGGGGGGAGTAGGCGATACGCAGTATTTT. The complete variable domain, with remaining parts taken from reference TRBV7-2 and TRBJ2-3, reads GAGVSQSPSNKVTEKGKDVELRCDPISGHTALYWYRQSLGQGLEFLIYFQGNSAPDKSGLPSDRFSAERTGGSVSTLTIQRTQQEDSAVYLCASGTMGGVGDTQYFGPGTRLTVL.

The chain links TRBV6-5 to TRBJ2-7; maybe TRBD2 (6 bases). CDR3 length equals 14 residues. V lost 6 bases to trimming and J lost 4 bases, with 16 bases between them. The germline V gene has CDR1 MNHEY and CDR2 SVGAGI. The CDR3 reads CASRPPGGRYEQYF. The CDR3 DNA reads TGTGCCAGCAGACCCCCCGGGGGAAGGTACGAGCAGTACTTC.

The chain employs TRBV2 and TRBJ2-6; D possibly corresponds to TRBD1 (5 bases). V was pared by 4 bases and J by 4 bases, with 8 bases between. The CDR3 length is 14 residues. Germline CDR1 and CDR2: SNHLY and FYNNEI. The CDR3 DNA sequence: TGTGCCAGCAGTGCAGGGATAGGGGCCAACGTCCTGACTTTC. This gives the protein CASSAGIGANVLTF.

There are a few counts of this clonotype. J is TRBJ2-1 and V is TRBV28; 12 bases line up with TRBD2. Losses at the gene ends were 4 bases for V and 7 bases for J; bases not matched to a gene: 11. The CDR3 is made up of 17 amino acids. CDR1 and CDR2 (germline): MDHEN, SYDVKM. CDR3: CASSSFGLAGQSNEQFF. The CDR3 coding sequence is TGTGCCAGCAGTTCCTTCGGACTAGCGGGACAGTCGAATGAGCAGTTCTTC.

The chain couples TRBV7-9 to TRBJ1-5; no clear D. V lost 2 bases and J lost 4, with 9 bases in between. The CDR3 length is 14 residues. The germline V gene encodes CDR1 SEHNR and CDR2 FQNEAQ (reference sequence). CDR3 region: CASSLTSDNQPQHF. CDR3 sequence (DNA): TGTGCCAGCAGCTTAACGTCGGATAATCAGCCCCAGCATTTT. Combining the CDR3 with reference TRBV7-9 and TRBJ1-5 gives the whole variable domain DTGVSQNPRHKITKRGQNVTFRCDPISEHNRLYWYRQTLGQGPEFLTYFQNEAQLEKSRLLSDRFSAERPKGSFSTLEIQRTEQGDSAMYLCASSLTSDNQPQHFGDGTRLSIL.

V gene TRBV5-1 combines with J gene TRBJ1-2, with D hard to call. The CDR3 length is 15 residues. CDR1 and CDR2 from the germline V gene are SGHRS and YFSETQ. Trimming removed 4 bases at V and 0 bases at J, with 13 bases between. CDR3 coding DNA: TGCGCCAGCAGCCAGCAACCCCGTACTAACTATGGCTACACCTTC. Its protein product is CASSQQPRTNYGYTF.

About this clonotype itself: The junction differs from germline at one of its ends, possibly a read error. The chain combines TRBV12-3 or TRBV12-4 with TRBJ1-5, with D possibly being TRBD1 (6 bases). This CDR3 has 15 amino acids. The CDR3 region is CASRFGQNSSQPQHF. In DNA, the CDR3 is TGTGCCAGCAGGTTCGGACAGAATAGCAGTCAGCCCCAGCATTTT.

This sequence joins TRBV9 and TRBJ2-5; 12 nucleotides agree with TRBD2. Germline CDR1 is SGDLS and CDR2 is YYNGEE. CDR3 size: 16 residues. Trimming removed 4 bases from V and 11 bases from J; junction bases left unmatched: 15. CDR3 coding DNA: TGTGCCAGCAGCCTACTGACTAGCGGGAGCATGGGTGAGCAGTACTTC. Its protein is CASSLLTSGSMGEQYF.

This chain uses TRBV11-1 with TRBJ2-5, with D perhaps matching TRBD1 or TRBD2 (5 bases each). The CDR3 totals 12 residues. CDR1 SGHAT and CDR2 FQDESV come from the germline V gene (reference sequence). The V gene lost 4 bases and the J gene lost 7 bases, with 10 bases spanning the gap. The CDR3 DNA follows: TGTGCCAGCAGCTCAGGGAGCGGGACCCAGTACTTC. Encoded protein: CASSSGSGTQYF. Full variable domain (rest looked up from reference TRBV11-1 and TRBJ2-5): EAEVAQSPRYKITEKSQAVAFWCDPISGHATLYWYRQILGQGPELLVQFQDESVVDDSQLPKDRFSAERLKGVDSTLKIQPAELGDSAMYLCASSSGSGTQYFGPGTRLLVL.

This chain connects TRBV28 to TRBJ2-2; D remains ambiguous. Germline CDR1 and CDR2: MDHEN and SYDVKM. The V gene lost 2 bases and the J gene lost 3 bases, with 13 bases spanning the gap. This CDR3 region has 16 residues. CDR3 sequence (DNA): TGTGCCAGCAGTTTACCAGCTGGACGTCACACCGGGGAGCTGTTTTTT. Translation: CASSLPAGRHTGELFF.